Listed here are 19 T cell receptor beta chains from one sample, sequenced in a study of T cells expressing NK-cell markers. TCRdb re-called the 5' RACE reads; every CDR3 protein appears as one record, without DNA. This sample contains 500,000 or so distinct CDR3 sequences. Material for sequencing was blood T cells: a sorted CD56 or NKG2C T cell subset, CD4+ or CD8+ T cells, or bulk PBMC T cells (not recorded which). The receptors stem from a man aged 18 to 29 in good health.

The chain couples TRBV5-6 to TRBJ2-3. The CDR3 totals 13 residues. Germline values: CDR1 SGHDT, CDR2 YYEEEE. This CDR3 is CASSLSRKDTQYF.

The rearrangement links TRBV20-1 to TRBJ2-1; TCRdb selects TRBD2, and the lack of DNA leaves this call unchecked. In germline, CDR1 is DFQATT, CDR2 SNEGSKA (reference sequence). CDR3 size: 13 residues. CDR3 sequence reads: CSARNSGINEQFF.

CDR3 sequence: CASTDGRDEQFF. The rearrangement links TRBV12-3 or TRBV12-4 to TRBJ2-1; with no DNA, the TCRdb D assignment of TRBD2 cannot be verified. The CDR3 is made up of 12 amino acids.

This chain uses TRBV12-3 or TRBV12-4 with TRBJ1-3; there is no DNA to check the TCRdb D call of TRBD1. The CDR3 runs to 13 residues. The CDR3 reads CASSPAGQGTIYF.

The chain couples TRBV27 to TRBJ2-1; TCRdb's D gene call, TRBD2, goes unchecked for lack of DNA. This CDR3 is built from 17 residues. Germline V gene lookup returns CDR1 MNHEY and CDR2 SMNVEV (reference sequence). The CDR3 here is CASTALVKRNMDNEQFF.

The rearrangement joins TRBV4-1 to TRBJ2-3; TCRdb's D call, TRBD1, is unchecked because there is no DNA. Germline CDR1 MGHRA, CDR2 YSYEKL. This CDR3 is built from 17 residues. This chain's CDR3 is CASSQDTDRGQSDTQYF.

This chain links TRBV6-5 with TRBJ2-3; the D call from TCRdb, TRBD2, cannot be confirmed without DNA. The germline CDR1 and CDR2 sequences are MNHEY and SVGAGI. The CDR3 is made up of 15 amino acids. CDR3 protein: CASSLAGERRDTQYF.

The J gene is TRBJ2-7, the V gene TRBV11-3; TCRdb designates TRBD1, a call that cannot be tested without DNA. From germline, CDR1 is SGHNT and CDR2 YENEEA. The CDR3 runs to 17 residues. CDR3 protein: CASSLEPTGTGSYEQYF.

This chain joins TRBV3-1 and TRBJ1-2. The length of the CDR3 is 14 residues. Germline CDR1 LGHDT, CDR2 YNNKEL (reference sequence). CDR3 amino acids: CASSRGSLGYGYTF. Looking up the rest from reference TRBV3-1 and TRBJ1-2 gives the full variable domain: DTAVSQTPKYLVTQMGNDKSIKCEQNLGHDTMYWYKQDSKKFLKIMFSYNNKELIINETVPNRFSPKSPDKAHLNLHINSLELGDSAVYFCASSRGSLGYGYTFGSGTRLTVV.

V and J are TRBV7-2 and TRBJ1-5; TCRdb lists TRBD1, though no DNA is available to test this call. This CDR3 has 15 amino acids. CDR1 and CDR2 (germline): SGHTA, FQGNSA. CDR3 sequence reads: CASSPRQGSNQPQHF.

The V gene is TRBV7-6, the J gene TRBJ2-3; TCRdb's D gene call, TRBD1, goes unchecked for lack of DNA. CDR3 length equals 15 residues. Germline V gene lookup returns CDR1 SGHVS and CDR2 FNYEAQ. The chain's CDR3 is CASSQDRMSTDTQYF.

This chain uses TRBV15 with TRBJ1-3; the TCRdb D gene call, TRBD1, has no DNA to confirm it. CDR3 length equals 16 residues. Germline CDR1 and CDR2: LNHNV and YYDKDF (reference sequence). CDR3 loop: CATSVPGQGSGNTIYF.

The chain has TRBV7-9 and TRBJ1-4. CDR3 length: 14 residues. Germline V gene sequence: CDR1 SEHNR, CDR2 FQNEAQ (reference sequence). CDR3 loop: CASSPYATNEKLFF.

The chain combines TRBV7-2 with TRBJ2-1; no DNA is available, so the TRBD2 call from TCRdb remains unchecked. Germline lookup yields CDR1 SGHTA and CDR2 FQGNSA. The CDR3 has 13 residues. CDR3 in amino acids: CASSVVAVDEQFF.

The chain carries TRBV7-2 and TRBJ2-2; TCRdb's D call, TRBD1, is unchecked because there is no DNA. CDR1 is SGHTA and CDR2 is FQGNSA in the germline V gene. The CDR3 is made up of 13 amino acids. The CDR3 sequence is CASSRDRGGELFF.

The chain uses TRBV4-3 and TRBJ2-7; TCRdb returns TRBD1, unconfirmable since there is no DNA. The germline CDR1 and CDR2 sequences are LGHNA and YSLEER. The CDR3 extends over 16 amino acids. The CDR3: CASSQVIGSAIYEQYF.

The chain is built from TRBV6-4 and TRBJ2-3; the TRBD2 assignment by TCRdb is unverifiable without DNA. Germline CDR1 is MRHNA and CDR2 is SNTAGT. This CDR3 comprises 15 residues. The CDR3 loop reads CASSERLAGKDTQYF.

The chain couples TRBV14 to TRBJ2-3; checking the TCRdb D call of TRBD2 is not possible without DNA. This CDR3 has 17 amino acids. Germline loops: CDR1 SGHDN, CDR2 FVKESK. The CDR3 region is CASSQEVPLEGTDTQYF.

Here the CDR3 reads CATTTSGGPYEQYF. J is TRBJ2-7 and V is TRBV25-1; TCRdb gives TRBD2 as the D gene, but with no DNA this cannot be confirmed. The germline V gene has CDR1 MGHDK and CDR2 SYGVNS. The CDR3 contains 14 residues.